The T cell receptor beta chain described here comes from a study of CD8+ T cells in alopecia areata (dated by TCRdb to about 2018). Broadly, across the study: The treated patients, all with moderate-to-severe alopecia areata, were enrolled in an open-label pilot trial of oral tofacitinib given at 5 to 10 mg twice daily. RNA was obtained with the PAXgene miRNA kit for fixed scalp, the miRNeasy kit for PBMCs, and the RNeasy kit for mouse skin. Scalp clonality was compared among normal scalp (n=4), patchy alopecia areata scalp (n=8), and alopecia totalis/universalis scalp (n=8). In both human patients and the C3H/HeJ mouse model, the study applied high-throughput TCRbeta sequencing to look at T cell clonal expansion in alopecia areata. On the human side, TCRbeta sequencing was run on scalp tissue and on sorted CD4+ and CD8+ peripheral blood T cells from healthy controls and from alopecia areata patients with either patchy or totalis/universalis disease. Biopsies were taken from tofacitinib-treated patients at baseline and again at 4 and 24 weeks into treatment, and several of those patients also had a later scalp biopsy. immunoSEQ multiplex PCR using 35 Vbeta forward primers and 13 Jbeta reverse primers was used to amplify TCRbeta CDR3 regions. Tofacitinib was given for 6 to 18 months, followed by 6 months of follow-up off drug to assess delayed response and recurrence.

The time point label, read with the paper, signifies: baseline before oral tofacitinib. Peripheral blood and lesional scalp punch biopsies were obtained from patients with alopecia areata. PBMCs were isolated by density centrifugation and stained for CD3, CD4 and CD8, and CD4+ and CD8+ T cells were sorted on a FACSAria. Study-wide conclusions, independent of this receptor: Unlike mouse skin, where gammadelta T cells dominate, normal human skin contains resident alphabeta T cells that get sequenced too, which complicates analysis of the scalp TCR repertoire. Compared with normal scalp, lesional scalp had higher clonality and more expanded CD8+ clones, particularly in alopecia totalis/universalis, a pattern that suggests antigenic drive. Shared TCR sequences between patients were less evident than in mice, which may be partly attributable to HLA diversity in the patient population.

The protocol used for the library was the immunoSEQ multiplex PCR assay. RNA was extracted from all samples and reverse transcribed into cDNA as template for TCR sequencing. SuperScript III was used to make first-strand cDNA, primed with a 2:1 mix of oligo-dT and random hexamers. A synthetic immune receptor repertoire was used to gauge amplification bias, and whatever bias remained was removed computationally. The paper's processing steps were these. Raw reads were preprocessed to remove errors, and CDR3 was defined according to IMGT conventions as the region from the conserved cysteine to phenylalanine. Clonality was calculated as 1 minus Shannon entropy normalized by log2 of the number of productive unique TCRs. Whether each scalp clone was CD4 or CD8 was inferred by checking scalp TCRbeta sequences against the CD4 and CD8 repertoires from sorted blood. The immuneACCESS repertoire file appears here via TCRdb, limited to in-frame rearrangements. These files lack a portion of the clones; in checked studies, under half of the deficit traces to unresolved V genes, and the cause of the others is not known. From that table come the V and J calls and clone size; the DNA was used to work out D and trimming. This sample lists roughly 150,000 clones; around 58% were detected once. Nearly 6.5% of the sample is held by the ten biggest clonotypes.

Per the germline V gene (reference sequence), GTSNPN is the CDR1 and SVGIG is the CDR2. CDR3 length: 15 amino acids, cysteine to phenylalanine. Here the CDR3 DNA is all that survives: 45 bases in frame from base 1. After removal of 3 bases from V and 5 bases from J, the junction retains 8 bases not matched to a gene. This clone came up once. Its antigen is currently not known. Base qualities are missing; no much larger clone stands one base away. The starting material was CD4+ T cells sorted from blood, obtained at week 0. This clonotype was sampled from a human donor with alopecia areata. Recombination joined TRBV30 with TRBJ2-3; the central 10 bases match TRBD2. The CDR3 reads CAWSVAGGSRDTQYF. The bases read TGTGCCTGGAGCGTAGCGGGGGGTTCTCGAGATACGCAGTATTTT.